These T cell receptor beta chains were read from a single sample in a study of cytomegalovirus exposure and HLA in healthy donors. The table came from immunoSEQ multiplex PCR; TCRdb's copy has only in-frame clones and leaves some out. The table shows 200,000 to 250,000 clones, with approximately 80% occurring only once. The sequencing input was PBMCs. These receptors all stem from a man aged 35-49 years in good health and CMV-seronegative. The CDR3 runs from the conserved cysteine through the conserved F or W. A D gene is named only where the DNA matches it firmly. Part of the rows lack a size; the others show once, few, many or a class for expanded clones.

>-|once|TRBV19|TRBJ1-5
CASSPLGLRLSNQPQHF
TGTGCCAGTAGTCCCCTTGGTCTGCGGTTAAGCAATCAGCCCCAGCATTTT
>-|once|TRBV7-2|TRBJ1-2
CASSLGQNYGYTF
TGTGCCAGCAGCTTAGGCCAGAACTATGGCTACACCTTC
>-|-|TRBV15|TRBJ1-4
CATSGGGANEKLFF
TGTGCCACCAGCGGCGGAGGGGCAAATGAAAAACTGTTTTTT
>-|-|TRBV5-6|TRBJ1-6
CASSFTGGRGSPLHF
TGTGCCAGCAGCTTCACGGGAGGGCGGGGGTCACCCCTCCACTTT
>TRBD2|-|TRBV29-1|TRBJ2-3
CSSSGVAGGGSTDTQYF
TGCAGCTCCTCCGGAGTAGCGGGAGGTGGTAGCACAGATACGCAGTATTTT
>-|few|TRBV1|TRBJ2-7
CTSSQDQGGSKGEQYF
TGCACCAGCAGCCAAGATCAGGGCGGGAGTAAAGGCGAGCAGTACTTC
>-|-|TRBV6-5|TRBJ1-3
CASSWTSSGNTIYF
TGTGCCAGCAGTTGGACAAGCTCTGGAAACACCATATATTTT
>-|-|TRBV4-2|TRBJ2-4
CASSPLPRASQNIQYF
TGTGCCAGCAGCCCTTTGCCAAGGGCTAGCCAAAACATTCAGTACTTC
>TRBD1|-|TRBV7-9|TRBJ1-2
CASSQTGGLNYGYTF
TGTGCCAGCAGCCAAACAGGGGGACTAAACTATGGCTACACCTTC
>TRBD2|once|TRBV7-9|TRBJ2-2
CASSFPKGAGGNIAGELFF
TGTGCCAGCAGCTTCCCAAAAGGGGCGGGGGGCAATATCGCCGGGGAGCTGTTTTTT
>TRBD1|-|TRBV9|TRBJ2-3
CASTGQGEDTQYF
TGTGCCAGCACTGGACAGGGTGAAGATACGCAGTATTTT
>-|once|TRBV7-6|TRBJ2-7
CASSPLAGLRNEQYF
TGTGCCAGCAGCCCCCTGGCGGGGTTGAGAAACGAGCAGTACTTC
>TRBD1|-|TRBV6-8|TRBJ1-6
CASSRRDRASNSPLHF
TGTGCCAGCAGCCGCCGGGACAGGGCTTCAAATTCACCCCTCCACTTT
>-|-|TRBV6-5|TRBJ1-5
CASSYRDNQPQHF
TGTGCCAGCAGTTACCGGGACAATCAGCCCCAGCATTTT
>TRBD1|-|TRBV27|TRBJ2-7
CASSAGTGGYEQYF
TGTGCCAGCAGTGCCGGGACAGGGGGCTACGAGCAGTACTTC
>-|-|TRBV5-1|TRBJ2-1
CASSASSGYNEQFF
TGCGCCAGCAGCGCCTCCTCAGGTTACAATGAGCAGTTCTTC
>TRBD1|few|TRBV5-1|TRBJ1-2
CASSFTQGSDGYTF
TGCGCCAGCAGCTTCACACAGGGGTCGGATGGCTACACCTTC
>-|-|TRBV7-9|TRBJ2-2
CASGRVSTGELFF
TGTGCCAGCGGCAGGGTTAGCACCGGGGAGCTGTTTTTT